This TCR beta chain was sequenced during a study of blood T cell repertoires in COVID-19. In the study overall: COVID-19 samples from acute and convalescent phases originated in the United States, Italy and Spain. T cells, B-cell-depleted T cells, or PBMCs supplied cDNA or gDNA.

The CDR3 contains 15 residues. Germline CDR1 reads SGHNT; CDR2 reads YYREEE (reference sequence). Germline trimming cut 4 bases from V and 0 bases from J; bases unmatched to any gene: 6. As processed by the authors: From reference gene primer amplification, estimates of nucleated cell counts were derived. Generated by immunoSEQ multiplex PCR, the TCRdb table keeps only in-frame clones and is missing some. Clone size and V and J calls were adopted from that table, with D and trimming inferred from the DNA. The sample consists of about 200,000 clones, more than 85% of them appearing once. This chain uses TRBV5-4 with TRBJ2-7, with TRBD1 matching over 8 bases. The sequence was collected from a man aged 40-49 years with active or convalescent COVID-19. Sequenced material: peripheral blood. DNA for the CDR3: TGTGCCAGCAGCGAATGGACAGGGCTCTCCTACGAGCAGTACTTC. Its protein is CASSEWTGLSYEQYF.